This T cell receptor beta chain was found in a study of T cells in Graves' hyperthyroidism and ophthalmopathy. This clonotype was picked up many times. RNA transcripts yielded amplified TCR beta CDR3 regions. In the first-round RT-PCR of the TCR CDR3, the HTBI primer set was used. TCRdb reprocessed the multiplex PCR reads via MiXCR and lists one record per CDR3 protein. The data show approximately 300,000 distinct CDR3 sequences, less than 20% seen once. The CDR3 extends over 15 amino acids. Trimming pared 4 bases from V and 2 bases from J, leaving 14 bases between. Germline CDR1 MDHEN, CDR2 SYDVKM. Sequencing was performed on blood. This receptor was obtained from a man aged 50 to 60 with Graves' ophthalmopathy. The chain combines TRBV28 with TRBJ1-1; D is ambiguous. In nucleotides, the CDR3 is TGTGCCAGCAGTTCTTGGGAGACTCAAAACACTGAAGCTTTCTTT. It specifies CASSSWETQNTEAFF.